Reported below is one T cell receptor beta chain. This clonotype was observed at least ten times. Per-base quality was not reported, and no clone a single base away is much larger than it. The CDR3 starts with the cysteine, ends with the phenylalanine, and has 19 residues. The retained sequence is limited to the CDR3, 57 bases, with the frame set at the first base. V ends up 2 bases short and J 0 bases short, with an unmatched junction base count of 11. Reading the germline V gene gives CDR1 MNHEY and CDR2 SVGAGI. This specimen's treatment or condition label, per the study, means: live attenuated yellow fever vaccine strain. PBMCs were isolated from peripheral blood using a standard Ficoll-Paque protocol. For sorted memory subsets, RNA extraction was done with the RNeasy Micro Kit. These data come from a study of T cells after yellow fever vaccination (dated by TCRdb to between 2017 and 2020). A note on the overall study: Staining for CD3, CD45RA, CCR7 and CD95 was used to sort memory subsets (EM, EMRA, CM and Tscm) on a BD FACS Aria III. Libraries from fractions with low cell numbers were prepared with the SMART-Seq v4 Ultra Low Input RNA kit. To follow T-cell clones before and after both primary and booster YFV17D yellow fever vaccination, bulk TCR alpha and beta repertoires underwent longitudinal sequencing. Two healthy male donors made up the cohort, one aged 18 to 29 years and the other aged 30 to 40 years. Blood was collected at multiple timepoints before and after primary and secondary immunization, and bulk PBMC replicates and cell subsets were isolated. Memory subsets were sorted on days 0, 15 and 45 and at 18 months after primary vaccination, and on days 0, 15 and 45 after the 30-year booster.

TCR cDNA was synthesized by 5'RACE template switching, through which a universal primer site and unique molecular identifiers were introduced. Priming for cDNA synthesis came from both the TCR alpha and TCR beta constant segments. Library amplification used two PCR steps, and the second PCR step added sample barcodes and sequencing adapters. Sequencing of libraries was done on Illumina HiSeq 2500 (2x100 bp) or NovaSeq (2x150 bp). As for how the authors treated the data: Demultiplexing of reads and collapsing into UMI consensus sequences were performed with MIGEC, and V(D)J alignment was carried out with MiXCR. Vaccine-responding clonotypes were identified with edgeR using replicate PBMC samples, with FDR below 0.01 and a log2 fold change above 5 up to day 15 being required. Bulk clonotypes were assigned CD4 or CD8 identity according to which sequenced CD4 or CD8 repertoire held them at higher abundance. To estimate how each clone was distributed across memory phenotypes, clonotype frequencies in memory subsets were weighted by FACS-sorted cell numbers. Using fastp trimming at Q25 and MiXCR clonotype assembly, TCRdb reanalyzed the public sequencing data and kept in-frame beta chains. One record per CDR3 amino acid sequence lists the most common genes and DNA. TCRdb, not the authors, supplied the V and J calls. This sample has more than 30,000 distinct CDR3 sequences in its table, and 6.6% of those were observed once. The biggest ten clones account for 22% of the sample.

The study at large found these results: Compared with the primary T-cell response, the secondary T-cell response was weaker but faster, peaking on day 5 rather than day 15. A small share of clonotypes was detected in both CD4 and CD8 compartments, with the overlap likely arising from convergent recombination. In the sorted memory subsets on day 0, nearly all of the vaccine-responding clonotypes fell below detection. Because the study included only a couple of donors, the extent to which the findings can be generalized is limited. FACS-sorted repertoires could contain abundant contaminating clonotypes from the bulk population, so computational filtering was required. After the booster, most clones that had expanded after primary vaccination were detected again (nearly 97% of CD4 and 70% to 90% of CD8), suggesting broad maintenance of memory.

The chain links TRBV6-5 with TRBJ2-5, with 11 middle bases fitting TRBD2. The sequencing used PBMCs, either bulk or a sorted T-cell subset (CD4+, CD8+, memory, or dextramer-sorted; not recorded which), collected on the day of the first yellow fever vaccination. The sequence came from a man aged 18 to 29 who received the YFV17D yellow fever vaccine. The CDR3 protein is CASSYPLLAGGLYQETQYF. The bases are TGTGCCAGCAGTTACCCTTTGCTAGCGGGGGGACTGTACCAAGAGACCCAGTACTTC.